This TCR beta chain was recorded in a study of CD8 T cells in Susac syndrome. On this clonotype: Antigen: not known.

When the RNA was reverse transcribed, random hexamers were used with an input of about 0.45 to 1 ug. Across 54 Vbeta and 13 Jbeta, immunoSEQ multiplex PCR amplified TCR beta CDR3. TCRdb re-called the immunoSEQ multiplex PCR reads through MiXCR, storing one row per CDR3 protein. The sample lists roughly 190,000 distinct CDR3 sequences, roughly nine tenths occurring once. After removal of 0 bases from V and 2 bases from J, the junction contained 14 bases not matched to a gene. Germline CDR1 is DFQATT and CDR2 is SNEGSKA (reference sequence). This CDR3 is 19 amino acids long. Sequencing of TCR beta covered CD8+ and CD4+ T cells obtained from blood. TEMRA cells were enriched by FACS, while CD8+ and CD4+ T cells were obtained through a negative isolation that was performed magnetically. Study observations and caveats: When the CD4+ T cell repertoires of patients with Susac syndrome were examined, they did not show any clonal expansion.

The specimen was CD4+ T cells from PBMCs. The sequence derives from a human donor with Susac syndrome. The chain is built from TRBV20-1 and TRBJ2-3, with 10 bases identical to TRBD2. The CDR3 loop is CSARDGREREGQPTDTQYF. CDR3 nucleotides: TGCAGTGCTAGAGATGGGCGAGAGCGGGAGGGCCAGCCCACAGATACGCAGTATTTT.